This T cell receptor beta chain emerged from a study of blood T cell repertoires in COVID-19. The table came from immunoSEQ multiplex PCR; TCRdb's copy has only in-frame clones and leaves some out. Among tens of thousands of clones, about four fifths were seen once, and the ten largest hold roughly 6%. Germline V gene lookup returns CDR1 MNHEY and CDR2 SVGAGI. The CDR3 sequence is 12 residues long. V lost 7 bases, J lost 6 bases, and 10 bases lay in between. The chain joins TRBV6-5 to TRBJ1-5; D is possibly TRBD1 (5 bases). Sequenced: peripheral blood. The TCR comes from a woman aged 60-75 years with acute or convalescent COVID-19. The CDR3 nucleotides are TGTGCCAGCAATCCGGACATTCAGCCCCAGCATTTT. It encodes CASNPDIQPQHF.